Here is one T cell receptor beta chain with its context. This record belongs to a study of blood T cell repertoires in COVID-19. Study-level information: The origin of the acute and convalescent COVID-19 samples was the United States, Italy and Spain.

The CDR3 contains 14 residues. V was clipped by 2 bases and J by 6 bases, with 10 bases between them. The germline V gene encodes CDR1 MNHEY and CDR2 SVGAGI. How the authors handled the data: Reference gene primer amplification gave estimated nucleated cell counts. The data were produced by immunoSEQ multiplex PCR, yet TCRdb's version contains in-frame clones alone and is incomplete. The D gene and trimming were derived from the DNA, and the V and J assignments and clone size from that table. Of some 300,000 clones detected, nearly 90% appear once; the ten largest clones hold 0.95% to 1.3%. Enrollment of patients from Seattle took place during active infection, with longitudinal follow-up.

The TCR sequence derives from a woman in her forties with COVID-19, enrolled during active disease. Sequenced material: peripheral blood. This chain uses TRBV6-5 with TRBJ2-2; tentatively, D is TRBD1 (5 bases). CDR3 amino acids: CASSYPGSPGELFF. Here the CDR3 DNA reads TGTGCCAGCAGTTACCCAGGGTCACCCGGGGAGCTGTTTTTT.